The 21 T cell receptor delta chains below come from one sample, sequenced in a study of gamma-delta T cells after stem cell transplantation. TCRdb reapplied CATT to the RT-PCR reads. This table holds approximately 3,000 delta-chain clones, roughly 5.4% found once. The sequenced sample consisted of gamma-delta T cells. The receptors come from a human donor. It is not recorded whose cells these are; they may come from a transplant donor.

Notes on this clone: Just one base apart from a much larger clone, this may be a read error. Here the CDR3 reads CACDTLLGDTYTDKLIF. CDR3 sequence (DNA): TGTGCCTGTGACACCTTACTGGGGGATACATACACCGATAAACTCATCTTT. The J gene is TRDJ1, the V gene TRDV2; 12 bases map to TRDD3. Trimming took 0 bases from V and 0 from J; bases not matched to a gene: 4. Germline values: CDR1 GEAIGNYY, CDR2 EKD. The CDR3 has 17 amino acids.

Worth noting for this clone: Possible read error: a much larger clone is one base away. This chain uses TRDV2 with TRDJ1; perhaps TRDD3 as D (5 bases). Trimming stripped 3 bases from V and 8 bases from J, with 24 bases between. This CDR3 contains 16 residues. Germline-derived CDR1 and CDR2 are GEAIGNYY and EKD. CDR3 nucleotides: TGTGCCTGTGACTCGGTTGGGGCTAAGCAACGAAACAAACTCATCTTT. This sequence encodes CACDSVGAKQRNKLIF.

This clone was seen a few times. TCRdb attributes to this sequence the protein of a much larger clone, which differs from the DNA translation at residue 11; a read error is likely, and the protein displayed is translated from the DNA. The CDR3 bases are TGTGCCTGTGACACCGCCTTTACTGGGGGGGGCTCATACACCGATAAACTCATCTTT. Translating it yields CACDTAFTGGGSYTDKLIF. J is TRDJ1 and V is TRDV2; TRDD3 matches at 8 bases. The V and J ends lost 0 bases and 0 bases, in that order; junction bases with no gene match: 14. The CDR3 has 19 residues. The germline gives CDR1 GEAIGNYY, CDR2 EKD.

Turning to this clone: This likely came from a read error, as a far larger clone is one base away. Other DNA sequences of this sample code for an identical CDR3. The rearrangement uses TRDV2 and TRDJ1; 9 bases align to TRDD3. CDR1 and CDR2 (germline): GEAIGNYY, EKD. This CDR3 is built from 19 residues. Germline trimming cut 3 bases from V and 0 bases from J; bases unmatched to any gene: 16. The CDR3 region is CACDALGDSSSANTDKLIF. Written as DNA, the CDR3 is TGTGCCTGTGACGCGCTGGGGGATTCCTCGTCGGCCAACACCGATAAACTCATCTTT.

Comments on this clone: This may be a read error: a much more frequent sequence differs by one nucleotide. The chain carries TRDV2 and TRDJ1, with D tentatively TRDD3 (5 bases). Per germline, CDR1 GEAIGNYY and CDR2 EKD. Trimming shortened V by 0 bases and J by 4 bases, and 17 bases separated the two germline ends. This CDR3 contains 16 residues. The CDR3 reads CACDTVGAHLDDKLIF. The CDR3 nucleotides read TGTGCCTGTGACACCGTTGGGGCTCATTTGGACGATAAACTCATCTTT.

In this sample, this clone turned up a few times. The identical CDR3 is also encoded by other nucleotide sequences in the sample. J is TRDJ1 and V is TRDV1; 12 bases fit TRDD3. Per germline, CDR1 TSWWSYY and CDR2 QGS. CDR3 length equals 20 residues. Trimming took 0 bases from V and 4 from J; bases not matched to a gene: 15. The CDR3 DNA reads TGTGCTCTTGGGGAACTACCTAGGACTGGGGGATACTTTTACGTCGATAAACTCATCTTT. As protein: CALGELPRTGGYFYVDKLIF.

By share, this clone ranks as large. The CDR3 sequence is CACDKLGDTGGTDKLIF. CDR3 nucleotide sequence: TGTGCCTGTGACAAACTGGGGGATACCGGAGGGACCGATAAACTCATCTTT. This rearrangement joins TRDV2 to TRDJ1; 12 positions match TRDD3. The CDR3 is 17 residues long. After removal of 2 bases from V and 2 bases from J, the junction contained 8 bases not matched to a gene. The germline gives CDR1 GEAIGNYY, CDR2 EKD.

This clone is large within its sample. Within the sample, other DNA sequences also encode this same CDR3. The chain carries TRDV2 and TRDJ1; TRDD3 matches at 13 bases. J gave up 0 bases and V 3 bases, and 12 bases lay outside the gene matches. The CDR3 length is 19 residues. Germline V gene data show CDR1 as GEAIGNYY and CDR2 as EKD. DNA for the CDR3: TGTGCCTGTGACTCAATACTGGGGGATACGCGTGGAAACACCGATAAACTCATCTTT. Amino acids: CACDSILGDTRGNTDKLIF.

This clone is judged medium-sized (0.01 to 0.1%). V and J are TRDV2 and TRDJ1; 8 nucleotides match TRDD3. Germline V gives CDR1 GEAIGNYY, CDR2 EKD. Trimming at V came to 0 bases and at J to 3 bases, leaving 2 bases not matched to a gene. This CDR3 is built from 14 residues. The CDR3 bases are TGTGCCTGTGACACCCTGGGGGAGGCCGATAAACTCATCTTT. The encoded protein is CACDTLGEADKLIF.

The chain links TRDV2 to TRDJ1; TRDD3 matches 12 bases. The V gene end was trimmed by 3 bases and the J gene end by 11 bases; junction bases not matched to a gene: 12. The CDR3 sequence is 15 residues long. Germline V gene sequence: CDR1 GEAIGNYY, CDR2 EKD. CDR3 in amino acids: CACDPLLGDTRFLIF. The DNA for the CDR3 is TGTGCCTGTGACCCCTTACTGGGGGATACACGTTTCCTCATCTTT.

This clone has more than one count but fewer than ten. A read error may explain this, as a much larger clone is one base away. The chain links TRDV2 to TRDJ1; D is unresolved. The germline V and J ends were trimmed by 2 bases and 1 base, with 10 bases remaining between them. The CDR3 has 14 amino acids. CDR1 and CDR2 from the germline V gene are GEAIGNYY and EKD. DNA of the CDR3: TGTGCCTGTGACAATATCTCCCCCACCGATAAACTCATCTTT. It encodes CACDNISPTDKLIF.

With respect to this clone: The mismatch at residue 9 between this DNA's translation and the TCRdb protein of a much larger clone likely reflects a read error; the protein shown is translated from the DNA. The rearrangement links TRDV2 to TRDJ1, with D maybe TRDD3 (5 bases). Per the germline V gene, CDR1 is GEAIGNYY and CDR2 is EKD. The CDR3 loop spans 19 amino acids. V was pared by 0 bases and J by 0 bases, with 22 bases between. The CDR3 sequence: CACDTARGRDSLDTDKLIF. CDR3 nucleotides: TGTGCCTGTGACACCGCGCGGGGGCGGGACTCGTTGGACACCGATAAACTCATCTTT.

There are a few counts of this clone. Given a far larger clone just one base away, this is likely a sequencing read error. The chain uses TRDV2 and TRDJ1; 7 nucleotides agree with TRDD3. The germline V gene has CDR1 GEAIGNYY and CDR2 EKD. The CDR3 is 18 amino acids. V dropped 0 bases and J dropped 3; count of bases not matched to a gene: 15. The CDR3 loop is CACDTVATGVYASDKLIF. As DNA, the CDR3 is TGTGCCTGTGACACCGTCGCTACTGGGGTATACGCCTCCGATAAACTCATCTTT.

The sample holds a few counts of this clone. A read error is the likely source, as a far larger clone sits one nucleotide away. The CDR3 DNA reads as TGTGCCTGTGACTCACTACACACCGATAAACTCATCTTT. It is translated as CACDSLHTDKLIF. The rearrangement links TRDV2 to TRDJ1; no clear D. This CDR3 contains 13 residues. CDR1 and CDR2 from the germline V gene are GEAIGNYY and EKD. Trimming left V 3 bases short and J 0 bases short, with 7 bases between.

Comment on this clone: A read error likely explains why the TCRdb protein, taken from a much larger clone, differs from this DNA's translation at residue 9; the protein shown is translated from the DNA. V usage is TRDV2 and J usage is TRDJ1; TRDD3 matches 8 bases. V was clipped by 2 bases and J by 0 bases; unmatched bases: 10. The CDR3 sequence is 17 residues long. CDR1 GEAIGNYY and CDR2 EKD come from the germline V gene. CDR3 residues: CACDSVLGVEYTDKLIF. CDR3 nucleotides: TGTGCCTGTGACAGCGTACTGGGGGTAGAGTACACCGATAAACTCATCTTT.

This clone was counted a few times. It may be a read error: a sequence one base away is much more abundant. The rearrangement links TRDV1 to TRDJ1; 8 bases align to TRDD3. The trim removed 3 bases at V and 1 base at J, leaving 13 bases unmatched. CDR3 length: 18 amino acids. Germline CDR1 reads TSWWSYY; CDR2 reads QGS. CDR3 sequence (DNA): TGTGCTCTTGGGGACCCTTCCGTTGAGGGATACGCCACCGATAAACTCATCTTT. Its protein is CALGDPSVEGYATDKLIF.

This clone was observed a few times. Given a far larger clone just one base away, this is likely a sequencing read error. Other DNA sequences in this sample translate to the same CDR3. J is TRDJ3 and V is TRDV2, with D uncertain. This CDR3 region has 20 residues. Germline assignment: CDR1 GEAIGNYY and CDR2 EKD. V lost 2 bases to trimming and J lost 0 bases, with 19 bases between them. In DNA form, the CDR3 reads TGTGCCTGTGACAACACGGTCGGGAGGGAAAGCTCCTGGGACACCCGACAGATGTTTTTC. It is translated as CACDNTVGRESSWDTRQMFF.

This clone occurred a few times. At residue 5, TCRdb's protein is not the same as the translated DNA, so the protein here was read from the DNA. The chain combines TRDV1 with TRDJ1; perhaps TRDD3 as D (6 bases). The CDR3 runs 19 residues. Germline assignment: CDR1 TSWWSYY and CDR2 QGS. V gave up 4 bases and J gave up 0 bases, with 24 bases separating them. The CDR3: CALGALRRGTWGYTDKLIF. The DNA of the CDR3 is TGTGCTCTTGGGGCACTACGTCGGGGGACGTGGGGGTACACCGATAAACTCATCTTT.

Points on this clone: This may come from a read error, since a much larger clone is one base off. The chain combines TRDV2 with TRDJ1; 13 bases line up with TRDD3. Per the germline V gene, CDR1 is GEAIGNYY and CDR2 is EKD. The CDR3 has 20 amino acids. The DNA for the CDR3 is TGTGCCTGTGACACCTTACTGGGGGATACGCCGACAGAGTACACCGTTAAACTCATCTTT. Translated: CACDTLLGDTPTEYTVKLIF.

For this clone: With only one base between it and a far larger clone, this is likely a read error. The CDR3 loop reads CACDPPHTDKLIF. The DNA for the CDR3 is TGTGCCTGTGACCCACCACACACCGATAAACTCATCTTT. The rearrangement uses TRDV2 and TRDJ1; D gene ambiguous. The CDR3 extends over 13 amino acids. Germline-derived CDR1 and CDR2 are GEAIGNYY and EKD. Deletions cut 3 bases from V and 0 bases from J, with 7 bases between.

As for this clone: Just one base apart from a much larger clone, this may be a read error. This sample includes further DNA sequences coding for the same CDR3. The rearrangement uses TRDV2 and TRDJ3, with TRDD3 matching over 8 bases. The CDR3 covers 18 residues. V lost 5 bases and J lost 1; bases outside the gene matches: 9. Germline assignment: CDR1 GEAIGNYY and CDR2 EKD. In DNA, the CDR3 is TGTGCCTGTGCCCCATTGGGGGATGGATCCTGGGACACCCGACAGATGTTTTTC. Translation gives CACAPLGDGSWDTRQMFF.